Listed here are 23 T cell receptor beta chains from one sample, sequenced in a study of T cell responses to AZD1222 COVID-19 vaccine. The assay was immunoSEQ multiplex PCR, and TCRdb's table has in-frame clones only and misses some. In the table there are 98,000 or so clones, 86% of which are singletons. The sequencing here drew on peripheral blood, taken on day 0 of AZD1222 vaccination. Receptors were obtained from an adult in good health.

The chain recombines TRBV5-6 with TRBJ2-2, with TRBD1 identical over 7 bases. This CDR3 comprises 16 residues. Trimming removed 0 bases from V and 1 base from J; junction bases left unmatched: 3. The V gene's germline CDR1 is SGHDT and CDR2 YYEEEE. The DNA for the CDR3 is TGTGCCAGCAGCTTGGGGGGGACAGTGAACACCGGGGAGCTGTTTTTT. As protein: CASSLGGTVNTGELFF.

V usage is TRBV30 and J usage is TRBJ1-2, with D maybe TRBD1 (6 bases). V lost 2 bases and J 2 bases, leaving 12 bases between the germline ends. The germline CDR1 and CDR2 sequences are GTSNPN and SVGIG (reference sequence). The CDR3 extends over 14 amino acids. The CDR3 nucleotides are TGTGCCTGGAGTCTGGACAGAACCAACTATGGCTACACCTTC. This sequence encodes CAWSLDRTNYGYTF.

This clone was detected only once. The rearrangement links TRBV7-9 to TRBJ1-4, with 10 bases identical to TRBD1. CDR3 length: 15 amino acids. The V gene's germline CDR1 is SEHNR and CDR2 FQNEAQ (reference sequence). V lost 4 bases, J lost 5 bases, and 4 bases stayed unmatched. CDR3 sequence: CASSSGQGGNEKLFF. The CDR3 coding sequence is TGTGCCAGCAGCTCCGGACAGGGGGGGAATGAAAAACTGTTTTTT. The variable domain in full, with the rest retrieved from reference TRBV7-9 and TRBJ1-4, is DTGVSQNPRHKITKRGQNVTFRCDPISEHNRLYWYRQTLGQGPEFLTYFQNEAQLEKSRLLSDRFSAERPKGSFSTLEIQRTEQGDSAMYLCASSSGQGGNEKLFFGSGTQLSVL.

V gene TRBV28 combines with J gene TRBJ1-2, with D possibly TRBD1 on 5 matching bases. The germline V gene encodes CDR1 MDHEN and CDR2 SYDVKM. Trimming removed 3 bases at V and 7 bases at J, with 9 bases between. CDR3 length: 12 residues. As DNA, the CDR3 is TGTGCCAGCAGTTTTGCAGGGTTTGGCTACACCTTC. Translating it yields CASSFAGFGYTF.

The chain combines TRBV11-3 with TRBJ2-3; 8 positions agree with TRBD1. Germline V gene lookup returns CDR1 SGHNT and CDR2 YENEEA. V gave up 8 bases and J gave up 3 bases; unmatched junction bases: 4. The CDR3 length is 13 residues. The CDR3 region has the DNA TGTGCCAGCGGGGACAGGAAGACAGATACGCAGTATTTT. Protein product: CASGDRKTDTQYF.

The chain employs TRBV2 and TRBJ2-3; possibly TRBD2 for D (5 bases). V gave up 1 base and J gave up 6 bases, with 17 bases separating them. CDR1 is SNHLY and CDR2 is FYNNEI in the germline V gene. The CDR3 is 16 amino acids. The CDR3 loop is CASSEGGSPRGDTQYF. The CDR3 nucleotides are TGTGCCAGCAGTGAAGGGGGTTCCCCGAGAGGGGATACGCAGTATTTT.

The V call is TRBV2, the J call TRBJ2-2, with D uncertain. This CDR3 has 14 residues. Trimming shortened V by 4 bases and J by 2 bases, and 8 bases separated the two germline ends. The V gene's germline CDR1 is SNHLY and CDR2 FYNNEI. The CDR3 nucleotides are TGTGCCAGCAGTGTGAACAGTAACACCGGGGAGCTGTTTTTT. It yields the protein CASSVNSNTGELFF.

This clone was picked up one time. The chain links TRBV4-1 to TRBJ2-7; D uncertain. This CDR3 spans 13 amino acids. CDR1 is MGHRA and CDR2 is YSYEKL in the germline V gene. Between the trimmed V and J ends, which lost 4 bases and 5 bases, there was a span of 12 bases. CDR3 sequence (DNA): TGCGCCAGCAGCCCCACAGCCCCAAACGAGCAGTACTTC. Translation gives CASSPTAPNEQYF.

J is TRBJ1-2 and V is TRBV6-5, with a tentative D call TRBD1 (6 bases). Germline assignment: CDR1 MNHEY and CDR2 SVGAGI. This CDR3 has 13 amino acids. The V end lost 8 bases, the J end lost 2 bases, and 12 bases lay between the germline ends. The DNA for the CDR3 is TGTGCCAGCGTGGGGGGGCCAAACTATGGCTACACCTTC. This sequence encodes CASVGGPNYGYTF.

The genes are TRBV11-2 and TRBJ1-1, with TRBD1 matching over 9 bases. V shed 5 bases and J 4 bases; nucleotides not matched to a gene: 8. This CDR3 spans 15 amino acids. In germline, CDR1 is SGHAT, CDR2 FQNNGV. The CDR3 DNA sequence: TGTGCCAGCAGCCCTCGACAGGGGGAGAGCACTGAAGCTTTCTTT. Its protein is CASSPRQGESTEAFF.

In its sample, this clone was seen once. The chain couples TRBV12-3 or TRBV12-4 to TRBJ2-3; weak D call: TRBD2 (6 bases). Trimming stripped 6 bases from V and 3 bases from J, with 10 bases between. CDR3 size: 13 residues. DNA of the CDR3: TGTGCCAGCAGCGAGGCGGGGACAGATACGCAGTATTTT. Encoded protein: CASSEAGTDTQYF.

The chain recombines TRBV7-4 with TRBJ1-2; D remains unclear. CDR3 size: 15 residues. Per germline, CDR1 SGHVT and CDR2 SQSDAQ. The germline V and J ends were trimmed by 5 bases and 0 bases, with 13 bases remaining between them. CDR3 region: CASSPVGGPNYGYTF. In nucleotides, the CDR3 is TGTGCCAGCAGCCCCGTTGGAGGCCCTAACTATGGCTACACCTTC.

The V and J genes are TRBV5-1 and TRBJ2-7; D may be TRBD2 (7 bases). Germline V gene sequence: CDR1 SGHRS, CDR2 YFSETQ. The CDR3 sequence is 14 residues long. V lost 4 bases, J lost 4 bases, and 15 bases lay in between. The CDR3 DNA reads as TGCGCCAGCAGCCCCTCGGCGGGGGCTTACGAGCAGTACTTC. It codes for CASSPSAGAYEQYF.

This sequence joins TRBV29-1 and TRBJ2-1; no reliable D call. With 7 bases removed from V and 7 bases from J, the gap between germline ends came to 11 bases. Germline V gene data show CDR1 as SQVTM and CDR2 as ANQGSEA. The CDR3 sequence is 11 residues long. CDR3 DNA: TGCAGCGGTCATGTGGGGAATGAGCAGTTCTTC. It codes for CSGHVGNEQFF.

CDR3 loop: CASSHRDGFGYTF. CDR3 DNA: TGTGCCAGCAGCCACCGGGACGGGTTTGGCTACACCTTC. The chain carries TRBV7-9 and TRBJ1-2; a possible D gene is TRBD1 (5 bases). The ends were cut back, 5 bases at V and 7 bases at J, with 14 bases in the middle. Germline lookup yields CDR1 SEHNR and CDR2 FQNEAQ (reference sequence). The CDR3 consists of 13 residues.

This clone was recorded a few times. This chain links TRBV5-8 with TRBJ2-2; unclear D gene. V was trimmed by 8 bases and J by 4 bases, leaving 9 bases between them. This CDR3 contains 12 residues. CDR1 and CDR2 from the germline V gene are SGHTS and YDEGEE. CDR3 bases: TGTGCCAGTTCCCGAGGCACCGGGGAGCTGTTTTTT. This translates into CASSRGTGELFF.

The J gene is TRBJ1-5, the V gene TRBV5-1; no definite D call. Germline assignment: CDR1 SGHRS and CDR2 YFSETQ. The CDR3 has 15 amino acids. V was shortened by 2 bases and J by 1 base, with 10 bases between the two germline ends. The chain's CDR3 is CASSLLGESNQPQHF. The DNA of the CDR3 is TGCGCCAGCAGCTTATTAGGCGAGAGCAATCAGCCCCAGCATTTT.

This clone was picked up a small number of times. The gene calls are TRBV4-3 and TRBJ2-2; TRBD1 or TRBD2 may be the D gene (7 bases each). Looked up from germline, CDR1 is LGHNA and CDR2 is YSLEER. The CDR3 loop spans 17 amino acids. V lost 5 bases and J lost 2, with 18 bases in between. CDR3 amino acids: CASSEGGDSQNTGELFF. DNA for the CDR3: TGCGCCAGCAGCGAGGGGGGGGACAGCCAAAACACCGGGGAGCTGTTTTTT.

The chain recombines TRBV30 with TRBJ2-3, with TRBD1 identical over 8 bases. The CDR3 length is 15 residues. CDR1 GTSNPN and CDR2 SVGIG come from the germline V gene (reference sequence). After removal of 5 bases from V and 2 bases from J, the junction contained 9 bases not matched to a gene. The CDR3 here is CAWAGTGLYTDTQYF. The CDR3 coding sequence is TGTGCCTGGGCCGGGACAGGCCTTTACACAGATACGCAGTATTTT.

The CDR3 loop reads CASSYTGVKAQPQHF. Here the CDR3 DNA reads TGTGCCAGCAGTTACACAGGGGTGAAGGCTCAGCCCCAGCATTTT. The chain has TRBV27 and TRBJ1-5, with 7 nucleotides matching TRBD1. The CDR3 loop spans 15 amino acids. V trimming: 4 bases; J trimming: 6 bases; junction bases outside the gene matches: 9. Germline lookup yields CDR1 MNHEY and CDR2 SMNVEV (reference sequence).

In DNA, the CDR3 is TGCAGTGGTTCCCTTTATGGCTACACCTTC. It specifies CSGSLYGYTF. The rearrangement uses TRBV20-1 and TRBJ1-2; no reliable D call. The CDR3 length is 10 residues. Per the germline V gene, CDR1 is DFQATT and CDR2 is SNEGSKA (reference sequence). The V end was cut by 7 bases, the J end by 5 bases, with 8 bases between.

This chain connects TRBV18 to TRBJ1-2, with D unclear. There are 12 residues in the CDR3. The ends were cut back, 3 bases at V and 8 bases at J, with 10 bases in the middle. Germline V CDR1 and CDR2: KGHSH, LQKENI. CDR3 coding DNA: TGTGCCAGCTCACCCGGGGAGGAAGGCTACACCTTC. This codes for CASSPGEEGYTF.

V and J are TRBV4-2 and TRBJ2-3; 10 bases are shared with TRBD1. The trim removed 6 bases at V and 4 bases at J, leaving 10 bases unmatched. CDR1 and CDR2 from the germline V gene are LGHNA and YNFKEQ. The CDR3 length is 16 residues. The CDR3 region has the DNA TGTGCCAGCAGACACACCGGGACAGGGGTCGCAGATACGCAGTATTTT. Protein product: CASRHTGTGVADTQYF.